The rows below give T cell receptor beta chains drawn from one sample of a study of CD8 T cells in Susac syndrome. MiXCR was run by TCRdb on the immunoSEQ multiplex PCR reads, yielding one entry per CDR3 protein. The table lists some 99,000 distinct CDR3 sequences, 90% to 98% of them singletons. The sample consisted of CD4+ T cells from PBMCs. The receptor source for this set is a human donor in good health. The CDR3 runs from the conserved cysteine through the conserved F or W. D genes are given only for firm matches. A row's size may be missing; if present it is once, few, many or a size class.

J gene | D gene | V gene | clone size | CDR3 DNA | CDR3 protein
TRBJ2-2 | TRBD1 | TRBV5-1 | NA | TGCGCCAGCAGCTTCCAGGGGGCGAATGCCGGGGAGCTGTTTTTT | CASSFQGANAGELFF
TRBJ2-4 | NA | TRBV6-6 | once | TGTGCCAGCAGTTACTCTGGGGGTTCGAACATTCAGTACTTC | CASSYSGGSNIQYF
TRBJ1-2 | NA | TRBV29-1 | NA | TGCAGCGTATCGGGAGACGCTAACTATGGCTACACCTTC | CSVSGDANYGYTF
TRBJ2-5 | NA | TRBV25-1 | NA | TGTGCCAGCAGTGGGGCAGGAAAAGGAGGGGAGACCCAGTACTTC | CASSGAGKGGETQYF
TRBJ2-5 | TRBD2 | TRBV14 | NA | TGTGCCAGCAGCCAAGGTGGGGTAGCGGGGCAAGAGACCCAGTACTTC | CASSQGGVAGQETQYF
TRBJ2-5 | NA | TRBV20-1 | NA | TGCAGTGCTAGGGCCTCTGTCACGGCGCAAGAGACCCAGTACTTC | CSARASVTAQETQYF
TRBJ1-1 | NA | TRBV5-6 | once | TGTGCCAGCGGTTGGGGGGGGGACACTGAAGCTTTCTTT | CASGWGGDTEAFF
TRBJ2-3 | TRBD2 | TRBV29-1 | NA | TGCAGCGTTAGCGGGAAGCTCACAGATACGCAGTATTTT | CSVSGKLTDTQYF
TRBJ2-7 | NA | TRBV7-9 | NA | TGTGCCAGCAGCTTAGAGTTAACCGAGCAGTACTTC | CASSLELTEQYF
TRBJ2-5 | TRBD1 | TRBV19 | NA | TGTGCCAGTAGTTCCGGCTGGACAGGGAAAGAGACCCAGTACTTC | CASSSGWTGKETQYF
TRBJ2-3 | TRBD1 | TRBV28 | NA | TGTGCCAGCAGTTCCCGGGACAGACCTATGGATACGCAGTATTTT | CASSSRDRPMDTQYF
TRBJ2-5 | NA | TRBV7-3 | NA | TGTGCCAGCAGCTCGACGGGTAACGGGAGGACCCAGTACTTC | CASSSTGNGRTQYF
TRBJ2-2 | TRBD1 | TRBV7-9 | NA | TGTGCCAGCAGCCGACAGGGGTACACCGGGGAGCTGTTTTTT | CASSRQGYTGELFF
TRBJ1-2 | TRBD1 | TRBV5-6 | NA | TGTGCCAGCAGCCCGAACAGGGGCGCTAACTATGGCTACACCTTC | CASSPNRGANYGYTF
TRBJ2-3 | TRBD1 | TRBV2 | NA | TGTGCCAGCAGCGGACAGGGGACGCCGAGGGGTACGCAGTATTTT | CASSGQGTPRGTQYF
TRBJ2-7 | TRBD2 | TRBV20-1 | NA | TGCAGTGCGGGGGGAGCGGGGAGCTCCTACGAGCAGTACTTC | CSAGGAGSSYEQYF
TRBJ1-1 | NA | TRBV29-1 | NA | TGCAGCGTTCGGGGTGGGACTGAAGCTTTCTTT | CSVRGGTEAFF
TRBJ2-3 | NA | TRBV20-1 | NA | TGCAGTGCTAGGCGGGGATCAGATACGCAGTATTTT | CSARRGSDTQYF
TRBJ1-5 | NA | TRBV12-3/TRBV12-4 | NA | TGTGCCAGCAGTTTAGCGCCTACAAGGGGTCAGCCCCAGCATTTT | CASSLAPTRGQPQHF
TRBJ1-1 | NA | TRBV30 | NA | TGTGCCTGGAGTGTCGGTAACACTGAAGCTTTCTTT | CAWSVGNTEAFF
TRBJ1-1 | TRBD1 | TRBV18 | NA | TGTGCCAGCTCAAACAGGGGGGACACTGAAGCTTTCTTT | CASSNRGDTEAFF
TRBJ2-7 | NA | TRBV2 | NA | TGTGCCAGCAGGGAGACAGGTGCCGTATACGAGCAGTACTTC | CASRETGAVYEQYF
TRBJ1-5 | NA | TRBV28 | NA | TGTGCCAACTCATGGGGGAATAGCAATCAGCCCCAGCATTTT | CANSWGNSNQPQHF
TRBJ2-2 | TRBD2 | TRBV4-1 | NA | TGCGCCAGCAGCCAAGCCGGGACTAGGCGCACCGGGGAGCTGTTTTTT | CASSQAGTRRTGELFF
TRBJ1-5 | NA | TRBV20-1 | NA | TGCAGTGGCACACCAACAGGGCATAGCAATCAGCCCCAGCATTTT | CSGTPTGHSNQPQHF
TRBJ2-5 | NA | TRBV6-2/TRBV6-3 | NA | TGTGCCAGCAGACCCCCAGGGGAAGGAGGGACCCAGTACTTC | CASRPPGEGGTQYF
TRBJ1-4 | NA | TRBV30 | NA | TGTGCCTGGAGTGTACTGCGGGAAAAACTGTTTTTT | CAWSVLREKLFF
TRBJ2-7 | NA | TRBV29-1 | few | TGCAGCGCCGTGACAACCTCGAGCTCCTACGAGCAGTACTTC | CSAVTTSSSYEQYF
TRBJ1-6 | NA | TRBV5-1 | NA | TGCGCCAGCAGGGCGAGGGGTGATTCACCCCTCCACTTT | CASRARGDSPLHF
TRBJ1-2 | TRBD1 | TRBV7-2 | once | TGTGCCAGCAGCTTAGCCGGGACAGGATCCTTGTATGGCTACACCTTC | CASSLAGTGSLYGYTF
TRBJ2-1 | TRBD1 | TRBV30 | NA | TGTGCCCGGACAGGAGCTTACAATGAGCAGTTCTTC | CARTGAYNEQFF
TRBJ2-7 | NA | TRBV29-1 | NA | TGCAGCGTTGAAGAGTCTCGCCGGGGGGAGCAGTACTTC | CSVEESRRGEQYF
TRBJ2-7 | NA | TRBV6-6 | once | TGTGCCAGCAGTTACCGGGCAGGGATCCACGAGCAGTACTTC | CASSYRAGIHEQYF
TRBJ2-2 | NA | TRBV12-3/TRBV12-4 | NA | TGTGCCAGCATCCTGGGGCTAGCGATACGGGGCGGGGAGCTGTTTTTT | CASILGLAIRGGELFF
TRBJ2-1 | TRBD1 | TRBV7-9 | NA | TGTGCCAGCAGCCCCCGGGGACAGTACAATGAGCAGTTCTTC | CASSPRGQYNEQFF
TRBJ2-2 | NA | TRBV2 | NA | TGTGCCAGCAGTGAATCGAGGGTCGCGAACACCGGGGAGCTGTTTTTT | CASSESRVANTGELFF
TRBJ2-6 | NA | TRBV29-1 | NA | TGCAGCGTTGTATGGAGGCCTGGGGCCAACGTCCTGACTTTC | CSVVWRPGANVLTF
TRBJ2-7 | TRBD1 | TRBV4-2 | NA | TGTGCCAGCAGCCAGGGACAGGGAGAATACGAGCAGTACTTC | CASSQGQGEYEQYF
TRBJ1-1 | NA | TRBV3-1 | NA | TGTGCCAGCAGCCAAGATGTCAGTATCAACACTGAAGCTTTCTTT | CASSQDVSINTEAFF
TRBJ1-4 | NA | TRBV7-9 | NA | TGTGCCAGCAGCTTAGGGACAGAGAGTGAAAAACTGTTTTTT | CASSLGTESEKLFF
TRBJ2-7 | TRBD2 | TRBV6-5 | NA | TGTGCCAGCAGTTACTCCGTGGGGGGGATCTCCTACGAGCAGTACTTC | CASSYSVGGISYEQYF
TRBJ2-1 | TRBD1 | TRBV29-1 | NA | TGCAGCGTTGAACGCGACAGGGGGAATGAGCAGTTCTTC | CSVERDRGNEQFF
TRBJ1-1 | NA | TRBV7-9 | once | TGTGCCAGCAGCTTACTAGGAGGGAAGAGGACTGAAGCTTTCTTT | CASSLLGGKRTEAFF
TRBJ1-1 | NA | TRBV29-1 | NA | TGCAGCGTTGAAGATCTGGGAGGTGAGACCACTGAAGCTTTCTTT | CSVEDLGGETTEAFF
TRBJ2-4 | NA | TRBV29-1 | NA | TGCAGCGTTGAAAGCAGGTTAGCCAAAAACATTCAGTACTTC | CSVESRLAKNIQYF
TRBJ1-2 | NA | TRBV20-1 | NA | TGCAGTGCTAGAGATCGGCTACAGGGAGAGGGTGGCTACACCTTC | CSARDRLQGEGGYTF
TRBJ2-7 | NA | TRBV6-2/TRBV6-3 | NA | TGTGCCAGCAGGCCCAAGGCACAGGGTGAATACGAGCAGTACTTC | CASRPKAQGEYEQYF
TRBJ2-4 | NA | TRBV6-6 | NA | TGTGCCAGCAGCTTCATCGGGAGTGACAAAAACATTCAGTACTTC | CASSFIGSDKNIQYF
TRBJ2-7 | TRBD2 | TRBV5-1 | NA | TGCGCCAGCAGCCCCTATTCTAGCGGGAAGACCTACGAGCAGTACTTC | CASSPYSSGKTYEQYF
TRBJ2-3 | TRBD1 | TRBV24-1 | once | TGTGCCACCAGTGGGTCGACCTCGGGACAGGGTGTTACAGATACGCAGTATTTT | CATSGSTSGQGVTDTQYF
TRBJ1-3 | NA | TRBV30 | once | TGTGCCTGGAGTGTACGTGGAAACACCATATATTTT | CAWSVRGNTIYF
TRBJ2-3 | TRBD2 | TRBV3-1 | NA | TGTGCCAGCAGCCAAGACCTAGCGGGAGTGAATACGCAGTATTTT | CASSQDLAGVNTQYF
TRBJ1-2 | NA | TRBV7-9 | NA | TGTGCCAGCAGCTTCCAGACCCCGAAGGGAGGCTACACCTTC | CASSFQTPKGGYTF
TRBJ2-5 | NA | TRBV7-3 | NA | TGTGCCAGCAGCTTGCGGGGAAACCAAGAGACCCAGTACTTC | CASSLRGNQETQYF
TRBJ1-5 | TRBD1 | TRBV2 | NA | TGTGCCAGCACTTCGACAGGGGCCTCCGGGGCCCAGCATTTT | CASTSTGASGAQHF
TRBJ2-5 | NA | TRBV10-3 | NA | TGTGCCATCAGTGAGGGGCAAGGCAGCCAAGAGACCCAGTACTTC | CAISEGQGSQETQYF
TRBJ1-1 | NA | TRBV5-1 | NA | TGCGCCAGCAGCTTGGGCCAAACGAACACTGAAGCTTTCTTT | CASSLGQTNTEAFF
TRBJ1-2 | NA | TRBV20-1 | NA | TGCAGTGCTTTAGCCCGGGACGGAGACTATGGCTACACCTTC | CSALARDGDYGYTF
TRBJ1-1 | NA | TRBV6-1 | NA | TGTGCCAGCAGTGAACGGTACGTCGGGGGTGCAGCTTTCTTT | CASSERYVGGAAFF
TRBJ1-1 | NA | TRBV6-2/TRBV6-3 | NA | TGTGCCAGCAGTTCGGGACGGATGAACACTGAAGCTTTCTTT | CASSSGRMNTEAFF